A single sample gave rise to the 26 T cell receptor beta chains below, sequenced in a study of blood T cells in healthy people across ages. With a J-beta primer mix and a sample-barcoded 5' primer, a second PCR ran 7 to 11 cycles. TCRdb ran MiXCR on the 5' RACE reads and lists one entry per CDR3 protein. Of approximately 1.5 million distinct CDR3 sequences in the sample, approximately 32% were seen once. Sequenced input: blood. The receptors shown here come from a woman aged 30 to 39 in good health.

A few counts support this clonotype. The chain employs TRBV20-1 and TRBJ2-7; D could derive from TRBD1 or TRBD2 (6 bases each). Germline V gene lookup returns CDR1 DFQATT and CDR2 SNEGSKA (reference sequence). V lost 4 bases and J 6 bases, leaving 19 bases between the germline ends. This CDR3 has 14 residues. CDR3 amino acids: CSAKRGGGGSEQYF. CDR3 DNA sequence: TGCAGTGCTAAGAGAGGGGGAGGTGGTAGCGAGCAGTACTTC.

This clonotype is a singleton in its sample. The J gene is TRBJ2-1, the V gene TRBV4-1; 9 bases fit TRBD2. J was trimmed by 6 bases and V by 1 base; bases with no gene match: 7. This CDR3 spans 16 amino acids. The germline V gene encodes CDR1 MGHRA and CDR2 YSYEKL. CDR3 sequence (DNA): TGCGCCAGCAGCCAAGCAACAGCGGGGGGTTGCAATGAGCAGTTCTTC. It is translated as CASSQATAGGCNEQFF.

The chain employs TRBV6-1 and TRBJ2-5, with D possibly matching TRBD1 (6 bases). Trimming took 8 bases from V and 2 from J, leaving 15 bases between them. The CDR3 has 14 amino acids. The germline gives CDR1 MNHNS, CDR2 SASEGT. The CDR3 bases are TGTGCCAGCGGATCCCGGACAGTACAAGAGACCCAGTACTTC. Its translation is CASGSRTVQETQYF.

Notes on this clonotype: This may come from a read error, since a much larger clone is one base off. This CDR3 is CTSSQVSNTQYF. CDR3 DNA sequence: TGTACCAGCAGCCAAGTCTCGAATACGCAGTATTTT. The chain links TRBV3-1 to TRBJ2-3; D unresolved. CDR3 length: 12 residues. Germline assignment: CDR1 LGHDT and CDR2 YNNKEL (reference sequence).

In its sample, this clonotype was seen a few times. V usage is TRBV20-1 and J usage is TRBJ1-1; no reliable D call. Per the germline V gene, CDR1 is DFQATT and CDR2 is SNEGSKA (reference sequence). Trimming removed 3 bases at V and 1 base at J, with 15 bases between. The CDR3 contains 15 residues. The CDR3 region is CSAREWPRRNTEAFF. The CDR3 region has the DNA TGCAGTGCTAGGGAGTGGCCGAGACGGAACACTGAAGCTTTCTTT.

A remark on this clonotype: It may be a read error: a sequence one base away is much more abundant. V usage is TRBV10-3 and J usage is TRBJ2-1, with TRBD2 matching over 9 bases. Germline V gene sequence: CDR1 ENHRY, CDR2 SYGVKD. The V segment lost 10 bases and the J segment 9 bases; nucleotides outside the gene matches: 10. The CDR3 consists of 13 residues. The CDR3 region has the DNA TGTGCCAGCAGGGAGGCTAGCGGGGTTGAGCAGTTCTTC. It yields the protein CASREASGVEQFF.

The chain links TRBV30 to TRBJ1-2; no reliable D call. V lost 8 bases, J lost 0 bases, and 16 bases lay in between. This CDR3 region has 14 residues. CDR1 and CDR2 (germline): GTSNPN, SVGIG (reference sequence). CDR3 sequence reads: CAQRTDFTNYGYTF. The CDR3 DNA is TGTGCCCAAAGGACGGATTTTACTAACTATGGCTACACCTTC.

Notes on this clonotype: An end of the junction does not agree with germline; a read error may underlie this. The J gene is TRBJ2-5, the V gene TRBV9; 10 bases line up with TRBD1. Germline V gene lookup returns CDR1 SGDLS and CDR2 YYNGEE. The CDR3 extends over 15 amino acids. The DNA for the CDR3 is TGTGCCAGCAGCGTGGGGACAGGGGTACAAGGGACCCAGTACTTC. It translates to CASSVGTGVQGTQYF.

The table lists this clonotype with many counts. The V gene is TRBV30, the J gene TRBJ2-1, with D possibly TRBD2 on 6 matching bases. Trimming cost V 2 bases and J 0 bases, with 14 bases left between them. The CDR3 consists of 16 residues. Germline loops: CDR1 GTSNPN, CDR2 SVGIG (reference sequence). The CDR3 reads CAWSRTTTSSYNEQFF. CDR3 DNA sequence: TGTGCCTGGAGTCGGACTACTACGAGCTCCTACAATGAGCAGTTCTTC.

This rearrangement joins TRBV20-1 to TRBJ2-7; 12 bases are a match to TRBD2. Germline trimming cut 4 bases from V and 1 base from J; bases unmatched to any gene: 20. Germline values: CDR1 DFQATT, CDR2 SNEGSKA (reference sequence). There are 20 residues in the CDR3. CDR3 DNA sequence: TGCAGTGCTAAAGGGTCGCGGGCTAGCGGGGGGGCTAGTAGTTCCTACGAGCAGTACTTC. Residues: CSAKGSRASGGASSSYEQYF.

This clonotype came up a few times. This chain links TRBV25-1 with TRBJ2-3; 10 bases align to TRBD2. Germline assignment: CDR1 MGHDK and CDR2 SYGVNS. This CDR3 comprises 15 residues. V gave up 7 bases and J gave up 1 base; unmatched junction bases: 5. DNA of the CDR3: TGTGCCAGCATAGCGGGAGGCGGGGGCACAGATACGCAGTATTTT. As protein: CASIAGGGGTDTQYF.

The chain carries TRBV4-1 and TRBJ2-7; D is possibly TRBD1 or TRBD2 (7 bases each). Germline assignment: CDR1 MGHRA and CDR2 YSYEKL. The CDR3 consists of 15 residues. The ends were cut back, 4 bases at V and 4 bases at J, with 17 bases in the middle. For the CDR3, the DNA is TGCGCCAGCAGCCCGAGGGAGGGGGCGGAATACGAGCAGTACTTC. Its protein product is CASSPREGAEYEQYF.

This chain links TRBV5-5 with TRBJ2-5; 8 bases match TRBD2. This CDR3 has 20 amino acids. Germline V gives CDR1 SGHKS, CDR2 YYEKEE (reference sequence). Germline trimming cut 0 bases from V and 5 bases from J; bases unmatched to any gene: 21. CDR3 amino acids: CASSLGGSAGVGFRKETQYF. In DNA, the CDR3 is TGTGCCAGCAGCTTGGGGGGTTCAGCGGGAGTTGGATTTCGGAAGGAGACCCAGTACTTC.

The chain uses TRBV18 and TRBJ1-5, with D unclear. The CDR3 contains 21 residues. Per the germline V gene, CDR1 is KGHSH and CDR2 is LQKENI. V was shortened by 3 bases and J by 4 bases, with 31 bases between the two germline ends. The chain's CDR3 is CASSPLMVRVATDGLNQPQHF. In DNA, the CDR3 is TGTGCCAGCTCACCGCTGATGGTTCGGGTGGCCACCGATGGGTTAAATCAGCCCCAGCATTTT. The full variable domain, in which reference TRBV18 and TRBJ1-5 provide the parts outside the CDR3, is NAGVMQNPRHLVRRRGQEARLRCSPMKGHSHVYWYRQLPEEGLKFMVYLQKENIIDESGMPKERFSAEFPKEGPSILRIQQVVRGDSAAYFCASSPLMVRVATDGLNQPQHFGDGTRLSIL.

Here the CDR3 reads CASSGGFIPIQYF. The CDR3 nucleotides read TGTGCCAGCAGCGGAGGGTTCATTCCCATTCAGTACTTC. This chain connects TRBV28 to TRBJ2-4, with TRBD2 as a possible D gene (6 bases). The CDR3 runs to 13 residues. Trimming removed 6 bases from V and 9 bases from J, with 15 bases in between. CDR1 and CDR2 from the germline V gene are MDHEN and SYDVKM.

This clonotype was counted only a few times. The genes are TRBV9 and TRBJ2-7; D is uncertain. CDR3 length equals 14 residues. Trimming stripped 2 bases from V and 1 base from J, with 10 bases between. Germline V gene lookup returns CDR1 SGDLS and CDR2 YYNGEE. Here the CDR3 reads CASSVRPSSYEQYF. CDR3 nucleotide sequence: TGTGCCAGCAGCGTCAGGCCATCATCCTACGAGCAGTACTTC.

Only a few counts were recorded for this clonotype. This chain links TRBV6-1 with TRBJ1-6; D call uncertain. This CDR3 spans 13 amino acids. Germline loops: CDR1 MNHNS, CDR2 SASEGT. V was shortened by 0 bases and J by 9 bases, with 6 bases between the two germline ends. The CDR3 sequence: CASSEAFGSPLHF. CDR3 bases: TGTGCCAGCAGTGAAGCTTTTGGTTCACCCCTCCACTTT.

This clonotype appeared many times. This sequence joins TRBV7-2 and TRBJ2-3; maybe TRBD2 (6 bases). The length of the CDR3 is 15 residues. Germline loops: CDR1 SGHTA, CDR2 FQGNSA. Deletions cut 3 bases from V and 1 base from J, with 11 bases between. The CDR3 is CASSLGLPGTDTQYF. In DNA, the CDR3 is TGTGCCAGCAGCTTGGGACTTCCAGGCACAGATACGCAGTATTTT.

This clonotype was seen repeatedly, ten times or more. V and J are TRBV20-1 and TRBJ2-1; D ambiguous. Germline V gene lookup returns CDR1 DFQATT and CDR2 SNEGSKA (reference sequence). V lost 2 bases and J 4 bases, leaving 6 bases between the germline ends. This CDR3 comprises 12 residues. Here the CDR3 DNA reads TGCAGTGCTAGATGGGAATACAATGAGCAGTTCTTC. It translates to CSARWEYNEQFF.

Points on this clonotype: Its ends do not fully match the called genes, so a read error is possible. The genes are TRBV18 and TRBJ1-4; 8 bases map to TRBD1. This CDR3 is built from 15 residues. The germline gives CDR1 KGHSH, CDR2 LQKENI. The CDR3 here is CASSPKGQANERLFF. The CDR3 DNA reads as TGTGCCAGCTCACCAAAGGGACAGGCGAATGAAAGACTGTTTTTT.

This clonotype was seen a handful of times. The chain combines TRBV7-2 with TRBJ2-3, with D perhaps assigned TRBD1 or TRBD2 (5 bases each). Per the germline V gene, CDR1 is SGHTA and CDR2 is FQGNSA. The CDR3 consists of 15 residues. Trimming pared 1 base from V and 4 bases from J, leaving 12 bases between. The CDR3 sequence is CASSLEGSWPDTQYF. The CDR3 DNA is TGTGCCAGCAGCTTAGAGGGGAGCTGGCCAGATACGCAGTATTTT.

This clonotype has a count of ten or more. V and J are TRBV5-6 and TRBJ2-7, with TRBD2 matching 8 bases. With V trimmed by 4 bases and J by 7 bases, 4 bases remained unmatched. The V gene's germline CDR1 is SGHDT and CDR2 YYEEEE. This CDR3 contains 12 residues. The CDR3: CASSPGGGEQYF. CDR3 in DNA: TGTGCCAGCAGCCCCGGGGGGGGAGAGCAGTACTTC.

This clonotype was seen only a few times. The chain employs TRBV30 and TRBJ2-5; TRBD1 is a possible D gene (7 bases). The CDR3 loop spans 13 amino acids. CDR1 and CDR2 from the germline V gene are GTSNPN and SVGIG (reference sequence). Trimming stripped 6 bases from V and 4 bases from J, with 15 bases between. The CDR3: CACMPGGLETQYF. Written as DNA, the CDR3 is TGTGCCTGCATGCCAGGGGGACTAGAGACCCAGTACTTC.

This clonotype was counted only a few times. The genes are TRBV7-3 and TRBJ2-1; possible D gene TRBD2, 7 bases. CDR3 length: 15 amino acids. V shed 0 bases and J shed 5 bases, with 11 bases lying between them. CDR1 SGHTA and CDR2 FQGTGA come from the germline V gene. CDR3 DNA: TGTGCCAGCAGCTTAACGCTAGGGGGGGACAATGAGCAGTTCTTC. Translating gives CASSLTLGGDNEQFF.

The chain recombines TRBV29-1 with TRBJ1-1, with 10 nucleotides matching TRBD1. V shed 4 bases, J shed 7 bases, and the junction held 0 bases outside the gene matches. CDR3 length: 11 amino acids. Per the germline V gene, CDR1 is SQVTM and CDR2 is ANQGSEA. CDR3 loop: CSVGDRGEAFF. CDR3 DNA sequence: TGCAGCGTTGGGGACAGGGGTGAAGCTTTCTTT.

The CDR3 nucleotides are TGCAGTGCTCGACCCGCCTTCTTAGCGGGGCCCTACAATGAGCAGTTCTTC. Translation gives CSARPAFLAGPYNEQFF. The chain has TRBV20-1 and TRBJ2-1; 8 nucleotides line up with TRBD2. The CDR3 length is 17 residues. The junction had 14 bases not matched to a gene; V was cut back by 5 bases and J by 2 bases. The germline gives CDR1 DFQATT, CDR2 SNEGSKA (reference sequence).